Following are 14 T cell receptor beta chains from one sample sequenced in a study of T-cell reconstitution after alpha-beta-depleted transplantation in children. The TCRbeta library was prepared with unique molecular identifiers. MiXCR was run by TCRdb on the PCR reads, yielding one entry per CDR3 protein. This table has 100,000 to 130,000 distinct CDR3 sequences, approximately 6.9% appearing once. Sequenced material: PBMCs, mostly from graft donor cells, taken 360 days after TCRalphabeta/CD19-depleted stem cell transplant. These receptors originate from a male patient aged 2 to 10 who had a stem cell transplant for acute lymphoblastic leukemia, so the T cells may come from the graft donor.

The sample holds many counts of this clonotype. The chain uses TRBV6-1 and TRBJ2-2; D is unclear. V was cut by 6 bases and J by 5 bases, with 13 bases left in between. The CDR3 extends over 14 amino acids. The germline V gene has CDR1 MNHNS and CDR2 SASEGT. CDR3 region: CASSTYVGTGELFF. In DNA form, the CDR3 reads TGTGCCAGCAGCACGTACGTCGGGACCGGGGAGCTGTTTTTT.

This clonotype was detected many times. The chain carries TRBV27 and TRBJ2-5; D gene uncertain. The CDR3 covers 14 residues. CDR1 MNHEY and CDR2 SMNVEV come from the germline V gene (reference sequence). V lost 6 bases and J lost 7, with 18 bases in between. The CDR3 DNA is TGTGCCAGCAGCCTAAGGTCGGATCCGGGGACCCAGTACTTC. This gives the protein CASSLRSDPGTQYF.

This clonotype was seen more than once but under ten times. The chain recombines TRBV5-6 with TRBJ1-6, with D unresolved. CDR1 and CDR2 (germline): SGHDT, YYEEEE. The CDR3 totals 15 residues. V lost 1 base and J 7 bases, leaving 12 bases between the germline ends. The CDR3 sequence is CASSLWPVFNSPLHF. Here the CDR3 DNA reads TGTGCCAGCAGCTTGTGGCCGGTATTCAATTCACCCCTCCACTTT.

This clonotype was counted ten times or more. The chain links TRBV5-1 to TRBJ2-7; possibly TRBD2 for D (5 bases). CDR3 length: 14 amino acids. Trimming left V 0 bases short and J 4 bases short, with 11 bases between. CDR1 is SGHRS, CDR2 YFSETQ, per germline. The CDR3 nucleotides read TGCGCCAGCAGCTTGGAGCCGGGAAGATACGAGCAGTACTTC. Translation: CASSLEPGRYEQYF.

This clonotype was counted a few times. The rearrangement joins TRBV6-2 or TRBV6-3 to TRBJ2-5; 11 bases agree with TRBD2. The CDR3 runs to 17 residues. J lost 4 bases, V lost 2 bases, and 9 bases had no gene match. Germline-derived CDR1 and CDR2 are MNHEY and SVGEGT. CDR3 sequence: CASSYRVAGGPRETQYF. CDR3 nucleotide sequence: TGTGCCAGCAGTTACCGGGTAGCGGGAGGGCCGAGAGAGACCCAGTACTTC.

This clonotype appeared a few times. V and J are TRBV7-9 and TRBJ2-5, with D uncertain. Germline lookup yields CDR1 SEHNR and CDR2 FQNEAQ (reference sequence). The CDR3 runs to 13 residues. With 0 bases removed from V and 4 bases from J, the gap between germline ends came to 6 bases. This CDR3 is CASSLAAAETQYF. In DNA, the CDR3 is TGTGCCAGCAGCTTAGCAGCTGCAGAGACCCAGTACTTC.

This clonotype showed up many times. The V gene is TRBV12-3 or TRBV12-4, the J gene TRBJ2-1; 7 bases line up with TRBD2. CDR3 length: 14 amino acids. The ends lost 5 bases at V and 8 bases at J; junction bases unmatched: 9. CDR3 loop: CASSPSGGSDEQFF. The CDR3 DNA sequence: TGTGCCAGCAGTCCTAGCGGAGGAAGCGATGAGCAGTTCTTC.

This clonotype was seen at least ten times. The rearrangement joins TRBV5-1 to TRBJ1-1; D is unresolved. V lost 1 base and J lost 4, with 5 bases in between. Looked up from germline, CDR1 is SGHRS and CDR2 is YFSETQ. The CDR3 length is 12 residues. CDR3: CASSLTGTEAFF. The CDR3, as DNA: TGCGCCAGCAGCTTGACGGGCACTGAAGCTTTCTTT. Supplemented by reference TRBV5-1 and TRBJ1-1, the full variable domain reads KAGVTQTPRYLIKTRGQQVTLSCSPISGHRSVSWYQQTPGQGLQFLFEYFSETQRNKGNFPGRFSGRQFSNSRSEMNVSTLELGDSALYLCASSLTGTEAFFGQGTRLTVV.

This clonotype has ten or more counts. The chain combines TRBV6-5 with TRBJ2-1; 7 nucleotides match TRBD2. Germline V gives CDR1 MNHEY, CDR2 SVGAGI. The J segment lost 5 bases and the V segment lost 0 bases, leaving 4 bases of the junction unmatched. This CDR3 has 15 residues. CDR3: CASSYSVAGHNEQFF. CDR3 DNA sequence: TGTGCCAGCAGTTACTCGGTAGCGGGCCACAATGAGCAGTTCTTC.

This clonotype was detected ten times or more. The V gene is TRBV4-3, the J gene TRBJ2-7, with 12 bases identical to TRBD2. Germline CDR1 LGHNA, CDR2 YSLEER. The CDR3 length is 16 residues. After removal of 3 bases from V and 4 bases from J, the junction contained 7 bases not matched to a gene. CDR3 in DNA: TGCGCCAGCAGCCACTCTATAACTAGCGGGGGGTACGAGCAGTACTTC. Its protein product is CASSHSITSGGYEQYF.

This clonotype came up a few times. CDR3 region: CASSGTGGETQYF. As DNA, the CDR3 is TGTGCCAGCAGCGGTACAGGGGGAGAGACCCAGTACTTC. The rearrangement joins TRBV9 to TRBJ2-5; 8 nucleotides line up with TRBD1. Germline V gene sequence: CDR1 SGDLS, CDR2 YYNGEE. CDR3 length equals 13 residues. V was pared by 3 bases and J by 4 bases, with 2 bases of the junction left unmatched.

The sample holds many counts of this clonotype. This chain joins TRBV12-3 or TRBV12-4 and TRBJ2-7, with D perhaps matching TRBD1 (5 bases). The V and J ends lost 4 bases and 9 bases respectively, with 13 bases between them. This CDR3 spans 12 amino acids. CDR3 protein: CASSSWWGGQYF. The CDR3 bases are TGTGCCAGCAGTTCATGGTGGGGCGGGCAGTACTTC.

Note on this clonotype: At one end the junction does not follow the germline gene, possibly because of a read error. The chain employs TRBV15 and TRBJ1-1; D perhaps matches TRBD1 (6 bases). CDR1 and CDR2 (germline): LNHNV, YYDKDF (reference sequence). This CDR3 has 14 residues. This CDR3 is CATSSDRRNTEAFF. The CDR3 DNA sequence: TGTGCCACGAGCAGTGACAGGAGGAACACTGAAGCTTTCTTT.

This rearrangement joins TRBV28 to TRBJ1-6; D gene unclear. This CDR3 is 19 amino acids long. CDR1 and CDR2 (germline): MDHEN, SYDVKM. Trimming removed 8 bases at V and 0 bases at J, with 23 bases between. This CDR3 reads CASGPGIVRVGSYNSPLHF. DNA of the CDR3: TGTGCCAGCGGCCCCGGAATAGTGCGGGTGGGCTCCTATAATTCACCCCTCCACTTT.